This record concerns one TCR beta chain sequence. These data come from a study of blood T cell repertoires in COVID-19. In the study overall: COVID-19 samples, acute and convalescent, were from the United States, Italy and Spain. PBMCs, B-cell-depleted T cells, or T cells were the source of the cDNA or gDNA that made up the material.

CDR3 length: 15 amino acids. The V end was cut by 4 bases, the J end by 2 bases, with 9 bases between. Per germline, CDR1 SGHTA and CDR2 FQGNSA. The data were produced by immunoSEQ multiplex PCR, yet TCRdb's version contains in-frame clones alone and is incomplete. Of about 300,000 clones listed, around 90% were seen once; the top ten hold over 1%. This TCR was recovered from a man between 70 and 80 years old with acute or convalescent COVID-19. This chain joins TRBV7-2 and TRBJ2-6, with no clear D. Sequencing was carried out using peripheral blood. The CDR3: CASSSQAPGANVLTF. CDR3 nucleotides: TGTGCCAGCAGCTCTCAAGCCCCTGGGGCCAACGTCCTGACTTTC.